This is a list of T cell receptor beta chains from one sample in a study of T cells after yellow fever vaccination. TCRdb recomputed calls from the 5' RACE reads with MiXCR, one row per CDR3 protein. The sample holds just under 600,000 distinct CDR3 sequences, approximately 13% seen once. Specimen: PBMCs, collected on the day of the yellow fever booster vaccination. The source is a man aged 25 to 45 who received the YFV17D yellow fever vaccine. Each CDR3 is given with its conserved first and last residue.

J gene	V gene	CDR3 protein
TRBJ2-7	TRBV5-5	CASSKAGGGTPYEQYF
TRBJ2-3	TRBV5-1	CASRTATSTDTQYF
TRBJ2-1	TRBV20-1	CSATKRVRSYNEQFF
TRBJ2-3	TRBV4-3	CASSQDYGTSGRVGTDTQYF
TRBJ1-1	TRBV7-2	CASSFMGTEAFF
TRBJ2-3	TRBV5-1	CASSRERGEADTQYF
TRBJ2-5	TRBV3-1	CASSQPTSGRADRKTQYF
TRBJ2-5	TRBV25-1	CASSLTETQETQYF
TRBJ2-4	TRBV2	CASSENVAKNIQYF
TRBJ2-4	TRBV6-2/TRBV6-3	CASSYSRLAGGPHIQYF
TRBJ2-1	TRBV11-2	CASSLDWILEQFF
TRBJ1-2	TRBV21-1	CASSSYLPYGYTF
TRBJ1-4	TRBV5-1	CASSSTQGELFF
TRBJ2-7	TRBV4-3	CASSQGQGWEQYF
TRBJ2-3	TRBV18	CASSPLNGRYTDTQYF
TRBJ2-5	TRBV5-5	CASVGHQETQYF
TRBJ2-7	TRBV30	CAWSANVGEQYF
TRBJ2-6	TRBV28	CATRDRPYSGANVLTF
TRBJ2-7	TRBV2	CASRVPLAYEQYF
TRBJ2-7	TRBV30	CALGGAYEQYF
TRBJ2-1	TRBV11-1	CASRSGTGGKYNEQFF
TRBJ1-5	TRBV20-1	CSASRNPFGTSNQPQHF
TRBJ2-1	TRBV7-2	CASSQLNRAALRSEQFF
TRBJ2-5	TRBV9	CASSVSLAGGPKAETQYF
TRBJ2-7	TRBV25-1	CASSEGQAIGQYF